These T cell receptor beta chains were read from a single sample in a study of blood T cell repertoires in COVID-19. The protocol was immunoSEQ multiplex PCR, while the TCRdb copy is restricted to in-frame clones and leaves out a portion. The sample lists tens of thousands of clones; around 85% were seen once. The source material was peripheral blood. The receptors stem from a human donor in a cohort sampled during active COVID-19. Both conserved end residues are part of each CDR3. Fields, in order: clone size, V gene, J gene, CDR3 length, D gene, CDR3 protein, CDR3 DNA. D genes are given only for firm matches. Where a row states a size, it is once, few, many or the class of an expanded clone; other rows omit it.

size: -
V: TRBV4-1
J: TRBJ2-7
length: 16
D: TRBD1
CDR3: CASSQDWGDRGREQYF
DNA: TGCGCCAGCAGCCAAGATTGGGGGGACAGGGGACGCGAGCAGTACTTC

size: -
V: TRBV29-1
J: TRBJ2-1
length: 10
D: -
CDR3: CSAREAEQFF
DNA: TGCAGCGCCCGTGAGGCTGAGCAGTTCTTC

size: few
V: TRBV6-6
J: TRBJ1-6
length: 14
D: TRBD1
CDR3: CASSHRDRVTPLHF
DNA: TGTGCCAGCAGTCACCGGGACAGGGTGACACCCCTCCACTTT

size: -
V: TRBV18
J: TRBJ2-7
length: 15
D: TRBD1
CDR3: CASSPSTGSGYEQYF
DNA: TGTGCCAGCTCACCTTCGACAGGGTCGGGCTACGAGCAGTACTTC

size: once
V: TRBV18
J: TRBJ2-5
length: 18
D: TRBD1
CDR3: CASSPRDRGLSRPETQYF
DNA: TGTGCCAGCTCACCACGGGACAGGGGGCTCTCCCGCCCGGAGACCCAGTACTTC

size: -
V: TRBV11-2
J: TRBJ1-1
length: 15
D: -
CDR3: CASSPTRSWSTEAFF
DNA: TGTGCCAGCAGCCCAACGCGGAGTTGGTCCACTGAAGCTTTCTTT

size: -
V: TRBV5-4
J: TRBJ2-1
length: 14
D: TRBD2
CDR3: CASSFGGRATEQFF
DNA: TGTGCCAGCAGCTTCGGCGGGAGGGCCACTGAGCAGTTCTTC

size: -
V: TRBV3-1/TRBV3-2
J: TRBJ2-2
length: 14
D: -
CDR3: CASSPSVVTGELFF
DNA: TGTGCCAGCAGCCCTTCAGTCGTCACCGGGGAGCTGTTTTTT

size: -
V: TRBV10-3
J: TRBJ1-3
length: 14
D: TRBD1
CDR3: CAISAGQGGNTIYF
DNA: TGTGCCATCAGTGCGGGACAGGGTGGAAACACCATATATTTT

size: -
V: TRBV20-1
J: TRBJ1-6
length: 13
D: -
CDR3: CSASHSPGSPLHF
DNA: TGCAGTGCTAGTCACTCCCCCGGGTCACCCCTCCACTTT

size: -
V: TRBV18
J: TRBJ1-3
length: 15
D: TRBD1
CDR3: CASSPDRGPGNTIYF
DNA: TGTGCCAGCTCACCAGACAGGGGGCCTGGAAACACCATATATTTT

size: -
V: TRBV5-1
J: TRBJ2-1
length: 16
D: TRBD2
CDR3: CASSFGSSGRSNEQFF
DNA: TGCGCCAGCAGCTTCGGGTCTAGCGGGAGATCTAATGAGCAGTTCTTC

size: once
V: TRBV1
J: TRBJ2-1
length: 11
D: -
CDR3: CTSTLAGSEFF
DNA: TGCACCAGCACCTTAGCGGGGTCTGAGTTCTTC

size: -
V: TRBV11-2
J: TRBJ2-3
length: 16
D: -
CDR3: CASSFFRGPRTDTQYF
DNA: TGTGCCAGCAGCTTTTTCAGGGGACCACGCACAGATACGCAGTATTTT

size: -
V: TRBV10-3
J: TRBJ1-1
length: 14
D: -
CDR3: CAISVGGVLTEAFF
DNA: TGTGCCATCAGTGTAGGGGGGGTTCTCACTGAAGCTTTCTTT

size: -
V: TRBV4-1
J: TRBJ1-5
length: 15
D: -
CDR3: CASSPQTDTNQPQHF
DNA: TGCGCCAGCAGTCCCCAGACAGACACCAATCAGCCCCAGCATTTT

size: -
V: TRBV5-1
J: TRBJ1-5
length: 15
D: -
CDR3: CASSLGGSSNQPQHF
DNA: TGCGCCAGCAGCTTGGGAGGTTCGAGCAATCAGCCCCAGCATTTT

size: -
V: TRBV6-1
J: TRBJ1-2
length: 15
D: -
CDR3: CASSEIYSENYGYTF
DNA: TGTGCCAGCAGTGAAATATACAGTGAAAACTATGGCTACACCTTC

size: few
V: TRBV6-4
J: TRBJ2-1
length: 16
D: TRBD2
CDR3: CASSESTSGSEGEQFF
DNA: TGTGCCAGCAGTGAGTCGACTAGCGGGAGCGAGGGTGAGCAGTTCTTC

size: -
V: TRBV30
J: TRBJ1-4
length: 12
D: -
CDR3: CAWSRTNEKLFF
DNA: TGTGCCTGGTCCAGAACTAATGAAAAACTGTTTTTT

size: -
V: TRBV10-1
J: TRBJ2-7
length: 13
D: TRBD2
CDR3: CASSPGLEYEQYF
DNA: TGCGCCAGCAGCCCGGGACTAGAGTACGAGCAGTACTTC

size: -
V: TRBV19
J: TRBJ1-3
length: 14
D: -
CDR3: CASRSSGSGNTIYF
DNA: TGTGCCAGTCGTTCTTCGGGATCTGGAAACACCATATATTTT

size: -
V: TRBV11-3
J: TRBJ1-3
length: 16
D: -
CDR3: CASSDTGSGTGNTIYF
DNA: TGTGCCAGCAGCGATACAGGGAGCGGTACTGGAAACACCATATATTTT

size: -
V: TRBV7-3
J: TRBJ2-1
length: 15
D: TRBD1
CDR3: CASSPPGQGANEQFF
DNA: TGTGCCAGCAGCCCGCCGGGACAGGGGGCTAATGAGCAGTTCTTC

size: -
V: TRBV28
J: TRBJ2-4
length: 14
D: -
CDR3: CASSPGWAKNIQYF
DNA: TGTGCCAGCAGCCCAGGGTGGGCCAAAAACATTCAGTACTTC

size: -
V: TRBV28
J: TRBJ1-6
length: 13
D: TRBD1
CDR3: CASKAGGNSPLHF
DNA: TGTGCCAGCAAGGCAGGGGGTAATTCACCCCTCCACTTT

size: -
V: TRBV3-1/TRBV3-2
J: TRBJ2-7
length: 14
D: -
CDR3: CASSQDRVSYEQYF
DNA: TGTGCCAGCAGCCAAGATCGTGTCAGCTACGAGCAGTACTTC

size: few
V: TRBV24-1
J: TRBJ1-5
length: 15
D: -
CDR3: CATSDSGGLNQPQHF
DNA: TGTGCCACCAGTGATTCTGGAGGGCTCAATCAGCCCCAGCATTTT

size: -
V: TRBV10-2
J: TRBJ2-1
length: 17
D: TRBD2
CDR3: CASSEEGGRRVYNEQFF
DNA: TGCGCCAGCAGTGAAGAGGGCGGGAGAAGGGTTTACAATGAGCAGTTCTTC

size: -
V: TRBV6-6
J: TRBJ2-3
length: 14
D: -
CDR3: CASSYRGYTDTQYF
DNA: TGTGCCAGCAGTTATAGGGGATACACAGATACGCAGTATTTT

size: -
V: TRBV2
J: TRBJ2-7
length: 14
D: -
CDR3: CASRPTGISYEQYF
DNA: TGTGCCAGCAGGCCAACAGGTATCTCCTACGAGCAGTACTTC

size: -
V: TRBV10-3
J: TRBJ2-2
length: 16
D: -
CDR3: CAISDQVGGQGGELFF
DNA: TGTGCCATCAGTGACCAAGTAGGCGGGCAAGGCGGGGAGCTGTTTTTT

size: -
V: TRBV11-2
J: TRBJ1-1
length: 14
D: -
CDR3: CASSFAQGHTEAFF
DNA: TGTGCCAGCAGCTTTGCCCAGGGGCATACTGAAGCTTTCTTT